These T cell receptor beta chains were read from a single sample in a study of T-cell memory formation after mild COVID-19. One entry per CDR3 protein, called by TCRdb with MiXCR from the 5' RACE reads. The sample holds about 200,000 distinct CDR3 sequences, approximately 10% seen once. The sequenced material came from PBMCs or a T cell subset sorted from them (not recorded which). Every receptor here comes from a young man who had mild COVID-19 (a few samples of this study predate the infection). Cell type and time point are not known. Both conserved end residues are part of each CDR3. Fields, in order: V gene, D gene, clone size, J gene, CDR3 protein, CDR3 DNA. D genes are given only for firm matches. Clone size is given for some rows only: seen once, a few or many times, or a class if the clone is expanded.

v_call: TRBV15
d_call: NA
clone_size: NA
j_call: TRBJ2-1
cdr3_aa: CATSRDKVRGNEQFF
cdr3_nt: TGTGCCACCAGCAGAGATAAGGTGCGGGGAAATGAGCAGTTCTTC

v_call: TRBV24-1
d_call: NA
clone_size: many
j_call: TRBJ2-1
cdr3_aa: CATSDFGGRNEQFF
cdr3_nt: TGTGCCACCAGTGATTTTGGGGGACGTAATGAGCAGTTCTTC

v_call: TRBV2
d_call: NA
clone_size: NA
j_call: TRBJ2-5
cdr3_aa: CASRRDLRGTQYF
cdr3_nt: TGTGCCAGCAGGAGGGACCTCCGGGGGACCCAGTACTTC

v_call: TRBV2
d_call: NA
clone_size: many
j_call: TRBJ2-1
cdr3_aa: CASRGGFLSYNEQFF
cdr3_nt: TGTGCCAGCAGGGGTGGGTTCCTCTCCTACAATGAGCAGTTCTTC

v_call: TRBV12-3/TRBV12-4
d_call: NA
clone_size: once
j_call: TRBJ1-2
cdr3_aa: CASSFPDPYGYTF
cdr3_nt: TGTGCCAGCAGTTTCCCCGATCCGTATGGCTACACCTTC

v_call: TRBV2
d_call: NA
clone_size: NA
j_call: TRBJ2-1
cdr3_aa: CASSARPESSYNEQFF
cdr3_nt: TGTGCCAGCAGTGCCAGGCCGGAGAGCTCCTACAATGAGCAGTTCTTC

v_call: TRBV12-3/TRBV12-4
d_call: NA
clone_size: NA
j_call: TRBJ2-3
cdr3_aa: CASSQGTFNTQYF
cdr3_nt: TGTGCCAGCAGTCAAGGGACTTTTAATACGCAGTATTTT

v_call: TRBV7-3
d_call: NA
clone_size: NA
j_call: TRBJ1-6
cdr3_aa: CASAGQMNSPLHF
cdr3_nt: TGTGCCAGCGCTGGACAGATGAATTCACCCCTCCACTTT

v_call: TRBV4-3
d_call: NA
clone_size: many
j_call: TRBJ2-7
cdr3_aa: CASSLEGHRDYEQYF
cdr3_nt: TGCGCCAGCAGCCTAGAGGGCCACAGGGACTACGAGCAGTACTTC

v_call: TRBV9
d_call: NA
clone_size: few
j_call: TRBJ1-2
cdr3_aa: CASGHRENYGYTF
cdr3_nt: TGTGCCAGCGGCCACAGGGAGAACTATGGCTACACCTTC

v_call: TRBV7-6
d_call: NA
clone_size: NA
j_call: TRBJ2-1
cdr3_aa: CASSPSHALGNEQFF
cdr3_nt: TGTGCCAGCAGCCCGAGCCATGCCTTGGGCAATGAGCAGTTCTTC

v_call: TRBV20-1
d_call: TRBD1
clone_size: few
j_call: TRBJ1-1
cdr3_aa: CSASRQGGTEAFF
cdr3_nt: TGCAGTGCTAGCCGACAGGGAGGGACTGAAGCTTTCTTT

v_call: TRBV6-2/TRBV6-3
d_call: NA
clone_size: few
j_call: TRBJ1-6
cdr3_aa: CASSYMANSPLHF
cdr3_nt: TGTGCCAGCAGTTACATGGCGAATTCACCCCTCCACTTT

v_call: TRBV20-1
d_call: NA
clone_size: few
j_call: TRBJ1-6
cdr3_aa: CSARDPDGPLHF
cdr3_nt: TGCAGTGCTAGAGACCCCGACGGACCCCTCCACTTT

v_call: TRBV7-2
d_call: NA
clone_size: NA
j_call: TRBJ1-1
cdr3_aa: CASSSLPNMNTEAFF
cdr3_nt: TGTGCCAGCAGCTCCCTCCCCAACATGAACACTGAAGCTTTCTTT

v_call: TRBV4-3
d_call: TRBD1
clone_size: NA
j_call: TRBJ1-4
cdr3_aa: CASSQGPGQANEKLFF
cdr3_nt: TGCGCCAGCAGCCAAGGACCAGGACAGGCTAATGAAAAACTGTTTTTT

v_call: TRBV12-3/TRBV12-4
d_call: NA
clone_size: NA
j_call: TRBJ2-7
cdr3_aa: CASSLYLRGVRGEQYF
cdr3_nt: TGTGCCAGCAGTTTATATCTGAGGGGTGTGCGGGGCGAGCAGTACTTC

v_call: TRBV9
d_call: TRBD2
clone_size: NA
j_call: TRBJ2-5
cdr3_aa: CASSVMAGEETQYF
cdr3_nt: TGTGCCAGCAGCGTAATGGCGGGGGAAGAGACCCAGTACTTC

v_call: TRBV20-1
d_call: TRBD2
clone_size: many
j_call: TRBJ2-4
cdr3_aa: CSARVIAGGPTKNIQYF
cdr3_nt: TGCAGTGCTAGAGTAATAGCGGGGGGGCCTACCAAAAACATTCAGTACTTC

v_call: TRBV7-2
d_call: NA
clone_size: NA
j_call: TRBJ2-7
cdr3_aa: CASSLSLSYEQYF
cdr3_nt: TGTGCCAGCAGCCTTTCCCTCTCCTACGAGCAGTACTTC

v_call: TRBV4-1
d_call: TRBD1
clone_size: many
j_call: TRBJ2-5
cdr3_aa: CASSPHGTGIETQYF
cdr3_nt: TGCGCCAGCAGCCCACACGGGACAGGGATAGAGACCCAGTACTTC

v_call: TRBV4-2
d_call: NA
clone_size: once
j_call: TRBJ1-5
cdr3_aa: CASRQTYQGNQPQHF
cdr3_nt: TGTGCCAGCAGACAAACATATCAGGGGAATCAGCCCCAGCATTTT

v_call: TRBV5-1
d_call: TRBD1
clone_size: NA
j_call: TRBJ2-1
cdr3_aa: CASNIAPGGSYNEQFF
cdr3_nt: TGCGCCAGCAACATAGCCCCAGGGGGTTCCTACAATGAGCAGTTCTTC

v_call: TRBV12-3/TRBV12-4
d_call: NA
clone_size: few
j_call: TRBJ1-2
cdr3_aa: CASSSRTYGYTF
cdr3_nt: TGTGCCAGCAGCTCTCGGACCTATGGCTACACCTTC

v_call: TRBV20-1
d_call: NA
clone_size: few
j_call: TRBJ2-7
cdr3_aa: CSARDSRSYEQYF
cdr3_nt: TGCAGTGCTAGAGATAGCCGGAGTTACGAGCAGTACTTC

v_call: TRBV28
d_call: NA
clone_size: NA
j_call: TRBJ1-4
cdr3_aa: CASSSPGATNEKLFF
cdr3_nt: TGTGCCAGCAGTTCCCCAGGGGCAACTAATGAAAAACTGTTTTTT

v_call: TRBV25-1
d_call: NA
clone_size: NA
j_call: TRBJ1-4
cdr3_aa: CASSGTNEKLFF
cdr3_nt: TGTGCCAGCAGTGGAACCAATGAAAAACTGTTTTTT

v_call: TRBV4-1
d_call: TRBD2
clone_size: NA
j_call: TRBJ2-7
cdr3_aa: CASSPTSGGSSYEQYF
cdr3_nt: TGCGCCAGCAGCCCGACTAGCGGGGGGAGCTCCTACGAGCAGTACTTC

v_call: TRBV11-2
d_call: NA
clone_size: NA
j_call: TRBJ2-1
cdr3_aa: CASYRGEKQFF
cdr3_nt: TGTGCCAGCTACCGGGGCGAGAAGCAGTTCTTC

v_call: TRBV6-5
d_call: TRBD2
clone_size: many
j_call: TRBJ2-5
cdr3_aa: CASSALGRGGQETQYF
cdr3_nt: TGTGCCAGCAGTGCCCTAGGACGGGGGGGCCAAGAGACCCAGTACTTC

v_call: TRBV27
d_call: NA
clone_size: NA
j_call: TRBJ2-2
cdr3_aa: CASSYGGPSGELFF
cdr3_nt: TGTGCCAGCAGTTACGGGGGGCCTTCCGGGGAGCTGTTTTTT

v_call: TRBV6-5
d_call: NA
clone_size: NA
j_call: TRBJ1-1
cdr3_aa: CASRGGGNTEVFF
cdr3_nt: TGTGCCAGCAGGGGAGGGGGGAACACTGAAGTTTTCTTT

v_call: TRBV11-2
d_call: NA
clone_size: NA
j_call: TRBJ1-2
cdr3_aa: CASSLYLTGLGYTF
cdr3_nt: TGTGCCAGCAGCTTATACCTCACAGGGCTTGGCTACACCTTC

v_call: TRBV29-1
d_call: TRBD2
clone_size: many
j_call: TRBJ2-3
cdr3_aa: CSARAGAFTDTQYF
cdr3_nt: TGCAGCGCACGAGCGGGGGCCTTCACAGATACGCAGTATTTT

v_call: TRBV20-1
d_call: NA
clone_size: few
j_call: TRBJ1-1
cdr3_aa: CSARVLNTEAFF
cdr3_nt: TGCAGTGCTAGAGTACTGAACACTGAAGCTTTCTTT

v_call: TRBV4-3
d_call: NA
clone_size: NA
j_call: TRBJ1-6
cdr3_aa: CASSLYWGPPNNSPLHF
cdr3_nt: TGCGCCAGCAGCCTCTACTGGGGCCCGCCTAATAATTCACCCCTCCACTTT

v_call: TRBV6-5
d_call: NA
clone_size: NA
j_call: TRBJ1-6
cdr3_aa: CASTQSEAYRSPLHF
cdr3_nt: TGTGCCAGCACCCAATCCGAGGCCTACCGGTCACCCCTCCACTTT

v_call: TRBV7-2
d_call: NA
clone_size: many
j_call: TRBJ2-1
cdr3_aa: CASSFRVSGPEQFF
cdr3_nt: TGTGCCAGCAGCTTCAGGGTTTCGGGTCCTGAGCAGTTCTTC

v_call: TRBV4-3
d_call: NA
clone_size: once
j_call: TRBJ2-5
cdr3_aa: CASSQEIEETQYF
cdr3_nt: TGCGCCAGCAGCCAAGAAATAGAGGAGACCCAGTACTTC

v_call: TRBV12-3/TRBV12-4
d_call: NA
clone_size: many
j_call: TRBJ1-5
cdr3_aa: CASSTQTVASNQPQHF
cdr3_nt: TGTGCCAGCAGTACGCAGACAGTGGCTAGCAATCAGCCCCAGCATTTT

v_call: TRBV21-1
d_call: NA
clone_size: NA
j_call: TRBJ1-4
cdr3_aa: CASSNGTGDRINEKLFF
cdr3_nt: TGTGCCAGCAGCAACGGAACAGGGGACAGAATTAATGAAAAACTGTTTTTT

v_call: TRBV19
d_call: NA
clone_size: NA
j_call: TRBJ2-6
cdr3_aa: CASSTGQGANVLTF
cdr3_nt: TGTGCCAGTAGTACCGGACAGGGGGCCAACGTCCTGACTTTC

v_call: TRBV30
d_call: NA
clone_size: NA
j_call: TRBJ2-1
cdr3_aa: CAWTTGFGYNEQFF
cdr3_nt: TGTGCCTGGACAACAGGGTTCGGCTACAATGAGCAGTTCTTC

v_call: TRBV5-6
d_call: TRBD2
clone_size: few
j_call: TRBJ2-2
cdr3_aa: CASSQGASGGSGELFF
cdr3_nt: TGTGCCAGCAGCCAAGGGGCTAGCGGGGGTTCCGGGGAGCTGTTTTTT

v_call: TRBV11-2
d_call: NA
clone_size: few
j_call: TRBJ1-6
cdr3_aa: CASGLRAWSFNSPLHF
cdr3_nt: TGTGCCAGCGGTCTCAGAGCCTGGTCTTTTAATTCACCCCTCCACTTT

v_call: TRBV15
d_call: NA
clone_size: few
j_call: TRBJ1-5
cdr3_aa: CATSRDGQPQHF
cdr3_nt: TGTGCCACCAGCAGAGACGGTCAGCCCCAGCATTTT

v_call: TRBV12-3/TRBV12-4
d_call: NA
clone_size: NA
j_call: TRBJ1-1
cdr3_aa: CASSLERGSEAFF
cdr3_nt: TGTGCCAGCAGTTTAGAGCGCGGATCTGAAGCTTTCTTT

v_call: TRBV5-6
d_call: NA
clone_size: many
j_call: TRBJ1-2
cdr3_aa: CASSLRPTGTGSNYGYTF
cdr3_nt: TGTGCCAGCAGCCTCCGACCCACCGGGACTGGATCTAACTATGGCTACACCTTC

v_call: TRBV7-2
d_call: TRBD2
clone_size: few
j_call: TRBJ2-1
cdr3_aa: CASSLVASGGIEQFF
cdr3_nt: TGTGCCAGCAGCTTAGTGGCTAGCGGGGGGATTGAGCAGTTCTTC

v_call: TRBV24-1
d_call: TRBD1
clone_size: few
j_call: TRBJ1-5
cdr3_aa: CATSDQAGGDQPQHF
cdr3_nt: TGTGCCACCAGTGATCAGGCAGGGGGCGATCAGCCCCAGCATTTT

v_call: TRBV7-2
d_call: TRBD1
clone_size: few
j_call: TRBJ2-3
cdr3_aa: CASGTGEKDTQYF
cdr3_nt: TGTGCCAGCGGGACAGGGGAAAAAGATACGCAGTATTTT

v_call: TRBV7-2
d_call: NA
clone_size: few
j_call: TRBJ2-3
cdr3_aa: CASSLGSGPDTQYF
cdr3_nt: TGTGCCAGCAGCTTAGGGTCCGGTCCAGATACGCAGTATTTT

v_call: TRBV28
d_call: NA
clone_size: NA
j_call: TRBJ1-2
cdr3_aa: CASSLDPRRGYGYTF
cdr3_nt: TGTGCCAGCAGTTTGGATCCACGCCGAGGATATGGCTACACCTTC

v_call: TRBV27
d_call: NA
clone_size: NA
j_call: TRBJ1-1
cdr3_aa: CASSLSFRSEAFF
cdr3_nt: TGTGCCAGCAGTTTATCGTTTAGGTCTGAAGCTTTCTTT

v_call: TRBV9
d_call: NA
clone_size: NA
j_call: TRBJ2-5
cdr3_aa: CASSVGGGPKETQYF
cdr3_nt: TGTGCCAGCAGCGTAGGTGGGGGACCGAAAGAGACCCAGTACTTC

v_call: TRBV7-8
d_call: TRBD2
clone_size: many
j_call: TRBJ2-2
cdr3_aa: CASSSFLTSGGTGELFF
cdr3_nt: TGTGCCAGCAGCTCCTTTCTAACTAGCGGGGGCACCGGGGAGCTGTTTTTT

v_call: TRBV12-3/TRBV12-4
d_call: TRBD1
clone_size: NA
j_call: TRBJ1-1
cdr3_aa: CASSRGGRGTAGVFEAFF
cdr3_nt: TGTGCCAGCAGTCGGGGCGGAAGGGGGACAGCAGGGGTTTTTGAAGCTTTCTTT

v_call: TRBV6-5
d_call: TRBD2
clone_size: NA
j_call: TRBJ2-3
cdr3_aa: CASSWETSGDTQYF
cdr3_nt: TGTGCCAGCAGTTGGGAGACTAGCGGTGATACGCAGTATTTT